This T cell receptor beta chain was sequenced during a study of blood T cell repertoires in COVID-19. Across the study: Specimens from acute and convalescent COVID-19 originated in the United States, Italy and Spain. The cDNA or gDNA used as material had been derived from T cells, B-cell-depleted T cells, or PBMCs.

The V gene's germline CDR1 is SEHNR and CDR2 FQNEAQ (reference sequence). V was trimmed by 5 bases and J by 9 bases, leaving 11 bases between them. There are 12 residues in the CDR3. As handled by the study authors: Counts of nucleated cells, estimated from reference gene primer amplification, were obtained. Using immunoSEQ multiplex PCR, the repertoire was profiled, and TCRdb retains in-frame clones only, with some absent. For V, J and clone size, that table is used; D and trimming come from the DNA. The data show tens of thousands of clones, roughly 90% seen once. The clonotype originates from a human donor in a cohort sampled during active COVID-19. Material for sequencing was peripheral blood. The V call is TRBV7-9, the J call TRBJ2-1; TRBD2 might be the D (5 bases). The CDR3 nucleotides read TGTGCCAGCAGCCCCCCGGGGAGTGAGCAGTTCTTC. It yields the protein CASSPPGSEQFF.